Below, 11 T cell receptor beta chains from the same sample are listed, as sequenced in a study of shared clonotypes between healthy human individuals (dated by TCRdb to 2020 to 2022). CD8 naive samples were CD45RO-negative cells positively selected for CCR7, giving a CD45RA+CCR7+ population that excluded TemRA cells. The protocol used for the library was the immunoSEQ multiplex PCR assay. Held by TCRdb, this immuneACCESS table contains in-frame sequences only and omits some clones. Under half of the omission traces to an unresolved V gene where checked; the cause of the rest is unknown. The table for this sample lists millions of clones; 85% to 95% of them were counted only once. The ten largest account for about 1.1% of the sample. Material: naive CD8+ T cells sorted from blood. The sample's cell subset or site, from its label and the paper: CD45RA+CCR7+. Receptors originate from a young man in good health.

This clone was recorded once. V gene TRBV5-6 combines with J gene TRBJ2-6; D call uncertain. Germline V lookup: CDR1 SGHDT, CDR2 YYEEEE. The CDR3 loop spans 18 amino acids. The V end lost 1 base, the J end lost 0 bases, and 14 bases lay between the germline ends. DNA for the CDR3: TGTGCCAGCAGCTTGAATGACAACCTTCTCTCTGGGGCCAACGTCCTGACTTTC. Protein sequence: CASSLNDNLLSGANVLTF.

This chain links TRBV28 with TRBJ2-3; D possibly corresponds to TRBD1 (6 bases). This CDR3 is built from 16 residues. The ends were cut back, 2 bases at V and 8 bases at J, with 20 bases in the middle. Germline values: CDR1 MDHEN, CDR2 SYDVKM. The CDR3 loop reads CASSLLGGLGMTTQYF. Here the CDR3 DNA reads TGTGCCAGCAGTTTACTAGGGGGATTGGGAATGACTACGCAGTATTTT.

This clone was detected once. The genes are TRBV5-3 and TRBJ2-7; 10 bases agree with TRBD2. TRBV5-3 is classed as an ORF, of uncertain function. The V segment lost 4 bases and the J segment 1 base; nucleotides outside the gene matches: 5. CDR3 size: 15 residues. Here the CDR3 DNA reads TGTGCCAGAAGCCAGACTAGCGGGCCGTCCTACGAGCAGTACTTC. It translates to CARSQTSGPSYEQYF.

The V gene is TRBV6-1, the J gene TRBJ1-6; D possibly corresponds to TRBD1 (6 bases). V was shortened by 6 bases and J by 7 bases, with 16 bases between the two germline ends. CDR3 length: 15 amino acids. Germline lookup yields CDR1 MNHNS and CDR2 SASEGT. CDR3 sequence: CASRELQGPNSPLHF. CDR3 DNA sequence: TGTGCCAGCAGGGAATTACAGGGCCCAAATTCACCCCTCCACTTT.

The CDR3 DNA reads as TGCGCCAGCAGCCAAAGGACAGTAAGCCCCTACGAGCAGTACTTC. Its protein is CASSQRTVSPYEQYF. The chain couples TRBV4-1 to TRBJ2-7; the D gene is possibly TRBD1 (6 bases). CDR1 is MGHRA and CDR2 is YSYEKL in the germline V gene. CDR3 length: 15 residues. The V end lost 2 bases, the J end lost 2 bases, and 13 bases lay between the germline ends.

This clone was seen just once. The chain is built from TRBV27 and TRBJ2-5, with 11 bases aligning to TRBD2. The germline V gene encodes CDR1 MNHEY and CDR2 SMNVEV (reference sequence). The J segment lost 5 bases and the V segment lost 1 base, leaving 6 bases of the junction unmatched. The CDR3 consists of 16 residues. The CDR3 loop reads CASSLYSGGAGETQYF. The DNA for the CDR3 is TGTGCCAGCAGTTTATATAGCGGGGGGGCTGGGGAGACCCAGTACTTC.

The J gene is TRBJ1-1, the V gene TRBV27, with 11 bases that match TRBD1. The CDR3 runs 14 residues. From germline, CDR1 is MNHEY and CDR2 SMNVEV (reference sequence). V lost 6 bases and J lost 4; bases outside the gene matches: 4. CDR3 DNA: TGTGCCAGCAGCGGACAGGGGGCGCTCACTGAAGCTTTCTTT. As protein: CASSGQGALTEAFF.

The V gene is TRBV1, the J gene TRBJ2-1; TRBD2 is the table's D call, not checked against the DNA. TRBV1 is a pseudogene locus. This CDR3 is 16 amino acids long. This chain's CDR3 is CTSSQVWLAGVHEQFF. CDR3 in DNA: TGCACCAGCAGCCAAGTGTGGCTAGCGGGAGTCCACGAGCAGTTCTTC.

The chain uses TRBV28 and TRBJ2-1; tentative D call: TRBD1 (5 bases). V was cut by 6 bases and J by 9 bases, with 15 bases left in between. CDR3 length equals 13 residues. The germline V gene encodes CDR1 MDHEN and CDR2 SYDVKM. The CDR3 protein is CASRVTVGREQFF. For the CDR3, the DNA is TGTGCCAGCAGAGTGACAGTTGGTCGTGAGCAGTTCTTC.

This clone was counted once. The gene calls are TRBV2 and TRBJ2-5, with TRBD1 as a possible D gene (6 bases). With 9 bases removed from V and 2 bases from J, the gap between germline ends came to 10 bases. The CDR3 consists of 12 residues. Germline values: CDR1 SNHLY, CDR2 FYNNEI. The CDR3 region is CASKGEQETQYF. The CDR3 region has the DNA TGTGCCAGTAAGGGGGAACAAGAGACCCAGTACTTC.

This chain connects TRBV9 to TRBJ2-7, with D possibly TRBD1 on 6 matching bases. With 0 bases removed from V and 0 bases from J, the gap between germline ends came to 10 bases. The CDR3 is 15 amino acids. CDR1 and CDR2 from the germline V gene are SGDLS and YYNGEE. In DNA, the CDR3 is TGTGCCAGCAGCGTAGGGACAGCCATCTCCTACGAGCAGTACTTC. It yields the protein CASSVGTAISYEQYF.